A selection of T cell receptor beta chains follows, all from one sample in a study of PD-1 blockade in classical Hodgkin lymphoma. Clones were read by immunoSEQ multiplex PCR, and TCRdb kept only the in-frame ones, dropping some. The sample lists 20,000 to 25,000 clones; about 70% were seen once. Specimen: peripheral blood mononuclear cells (PBMCs), collected before the fourth cycle of nivolumab. The receptor source for this set is a human donor with classical Hodgkin lymphoma. CDR3s include the opening cysteine and the closing phenylalanine or tryptophan. The order of the fields is J gene, V gene, D gene, clone size, CDR3 DNA, CDR3 protein. The D gene is left open where the match is weak. Rows may omit the clone size; those that give it use once, few, many or a size class.

TRBJ2-5 TRBV5-6 TRBD2 . TGTGCCAGCAGCTCAAGCGGACTAGCGGAAGAGACCCAGTACTTC CASSSSGLAEETQYF
TRBJ1-1 TRBV7-2 . medium-sized TGTGCCAGCAGCTTACGACAGGAGAACACTGAAGCTTTCTTT CASSLRQENTEAFF
TRBJ1-5 TRBV28 TRBD1 . TGTGCCAGCAGTTTAAGGGACAGCCATCAGCCCCAGCATTTT CASSLRDSHQPQHF
TRBJ2-3 TRBV19 TRBD2 . TGTGCCAGTAGCGGGACTAGCGGAGTCACAGATACGCAGTATTTT CASSGTSGVTDTQYF
TRBJ1-6 TRBV7-8 . . TGTGCCAGCAGGGCCTGGGCTAATTCACCCCTCCACTTT CASRAWANSPLHF
TRBJ2-1 TRBV4-1 . . TGCGCCAGCAGCCCCGTCCCCTCCTACAATGAGCAGTTCTTC CASSPVPSYNEQFF
TRBJ2-1 TRBV7-6 . . TGTGCCAGCAGCTTAGCTTTTATTGGTGAGCAGTTCTTC CASSLAFIGEQFF
TRBJ2-3 TRBV7-3 TRBD2 . TGTGCCAGCAGCTTACAGCCTAGCGGGGCAGATACGCAGTATTTT CASSLQPSGADTQYF
TRBJ2-1 TRBV19 TRBD2 few TGTGCCAGTAGTATCACCGCGGGAGGTTTCAATGAGCAGTTCTTC CASSITAGGFNEQFF
TRBJ1-4 TRBV6-4 . . TGTGCCAGCAGTGGTCGGGAGCGGCTGTTTTTT CASSGRERLFF
TRBJ2-6 TRBV27 TRBD1 . TGTGCCAGCACCTCGGGACAGGGGTTAACTGGGGCCAACGTCCTGACTTTC CASTSGQGLTGANVLTF
TRBJ1-5 TRBV19 TRBD1 . TGTGCCAGTAGTATTCGACAGGGGATCAATCAGCCCCAGCATTTT CASSIRQGINQPQHF
TRBJ1-6 TRBV5-6 . . TGTGCCAGCAGCTTGGAGCGCCGTCCTGGAGACCTCCACTTT CASSLERRPGDLHF
TRBJ1-1 TRBV29-1 TRBD1 few TGCAGCGTCCGGACAGGGCCTGAAGCTTTCTTT CSVRTGPEAFF
TRBJ2-5 TRBV7-6 . . TGTGCCAGCAGCTCCACGCGAGAAGAGACCCAGTACTTC CASSSTREETQYF
TRBJ1-2 TRBV27 TRBD1 few TGTGCCAGCGGCGGATGGGGACAGGCGGTTGGGGGCTACACCTTC CASGGWGQAVGGYTF
TRBJ1-6 TRBV6-5 . once TGTGCCAGCAGTTACTCTGTAGGCCTCTATAATTCACCCCTCCACTTT CASSYSVGLYNSPLHF
TRBJ1-2 TRBV29-1 . . TGCAGCGTTGTGCAGGCTGGGATGTATGGCTACACCTTC CSVVQAGMYGYTF
TRBJ1-2 TRBV5-4 . . TGTGCCAGCAGCTTGGGCGGACAAGCTAACTATGGCTACACCTTC CASSLGGQANYGYTF
TRBJ1-5 TRBV9 . . TGTGCCAGCAGCGTGGACGGTAGCAATCAGCCCCAGCATTTT CASSVDGSNQPQHF
TRBJ2-1 TRBV6-5 . . TGTGCCAGCATTCCCTCCAACAATGAGCAGTTCTTC CASIPSNNEQFF
TRBJ2-7 TRBV5-1 . medium-sized TGCGCCAGCCGTAAGGGGGGGGACTACGAGCAGTACTTC CASRKGGDYEQYF
TRBJ2-5 TRBV7-6 . . TGTGCCAGCAGCTTAGCTACAGGTTTAAGGGAGACCCAGTACTTC CASSLATGLRETQYF
TRBJ2-1 TRBV19 . . TGTGCCAGTAGCCCGCACATAACCTACAATGAGCAGTTCTTC CASSPHITYNEQFF
TRBJ1-2 TRBV28 TRBD1 . TGTGCCAGCAGCCTTTTGTTTGGGACAGGGCTGGATGGCTACACCTTC CASSLLFGTGLDGYTF
TRBJ2-5 TRBV7-9 . . TGTGCCAGCAATCGGCCTCAAGAGACCCAGTACTTC CASNRPQETQYF
TRBJ1-2 TRBV28 . . TGTGCCATCGGCAGTCCCAATGTATGGCGCTACACCTTC CAIGSPNVWRYTF
TRBJ2-5 TRBV6-1 TRBD1 . TGTGCCAGCAACAGGGGGATCGATGAGACCCAGTACTTC CASNRGIDETQYF
TRBJ2-1 TRBV4-3 TRBD1 . TGCGCCAGCAGCCAAGGGACAGGCTCCTACAATGAGCAGTTCTTC CASSQGTGSYNEQFF
TRBJ2-3 TRBV6-5 TRBD1 . TGTGCCAGCAGAAGACAGGGGGGTGATACGCAGTATTTT CASRRQGGDTQYF
TRBJ2-2 TRBV6-6 TRBD2 . TGTGCCAGCAGGGGACTAGCGGCGAACACCGGGGAGCTGTTTTTT CASRGLAANTGELFF
TRBJ1-2 TRBV27 . medium-sized TGTGCCAGAGACTTGGAGAAGGGACGCAGTTTGTATGGCTACACCTTC CARDLEKGRSLYGYTF
TRBJ2-6 TRBV18 . . TGTGCCAGCTCCCTTGGGACATATTATACCTCTGGGGCCAACGTCCTGACTTTC CASSLGTYYTSGANVLTF
TRBJ2-1 TRBV2 . . TGTGCCAGCAGTGTATTTCCGGGACTCCCCAGGGAGCAGTTCTTC CASSVFPGLPREQFF
TRBJ2-7 TRBV7-2 . . TGTGCCAGCAGCTTAGTGGGGGGGGCCGAGCAGTACTTC CASSLVGGAEQYF
TRBJ2-3 TRBV9 TRBD2 . TGTGCCAGCAGCGTAGCCTCTGGCGCGGGGGGGCCCCCAGATACGCAGTATTTT CASSVASGAGGPPDTQYF
TRBJ1-5 TRBV18 . medium-sized TGTGCCAGCTCACCAAGGACAGACCCCAATAGCAATCAGCCCCAGCATTTT CASSPRTDPNSNQPQHF
TRBJ1-1 TRBV5-1 TRBD1 . TGCGCCAGCCAAACAACCGGGACAGTCACTGAAGCTTTCTTT CASQTTGTVTEAFF
TRBJ1-1 TRBV4-3 . . TGCGCCAGCAGCCATTCCTTGGGCAGGGGTACTCCTCCTGAAGCTTTCTTT CASSHSLGRGTPPEAFF
TRBJ1-2 TRBV7-9 . . TGTGCCAGCAGCCCCCCGGGCGCCTATGGCTACACCTTC CASSPPGAYGYTF
TRBJ1-1 TRBV28 . once TGTGCCAGCAGTCCACCCACGGGGGTTCAGGGTGAAGCTTTCTTT CASSPPTGVQGEAFF
TRBJ2-7 TRBV28 . . TGTGCCAGCAGTCTCTACACAGGACCTACCTACGAGCAGTACTTC CASSLYTGPTYEQYF
TRBJ2-7 TRBV4-1 . . TGCGCCAGCAGCCAAGATTCAGCAACTCTACGAGAGCAGTACTTC CASSQDSATLREQYF
TRBJ1-2 TRBV27 . . TGTGCCAGCAGTTTGTCGCTTGACTATGGCTACACCTTC CASSLSLDYGYTF
TRBJ2-1 TRBV2 TRBD2 . TGTGCCAGCAGTGATATCGCGCGACTAGCGGGAAATTTGAGGGATGAGCAGTTCTTC CASSDIARLAGNLRDEQFF
TRBJ1-2 TRBV19 . . TGTGCCAGTACCAGGGGACCGTATGGCTACACCTTC CASTRGPYGYTF
TRBJ2-7 TRBV28 TRBD2 . TGTGCCAGCAGTTTCTCACTAGCGGGAGGGACAAGCGAGCAGTACTTC CASSFSLAGGTSEQYF
TRBJ2-7 TRBV18 TRBD1 . TGTGCCAGCTCAGACCGACAGGGCTCCTACGAGCAGTACTTC CASSDRQGSYEQYF